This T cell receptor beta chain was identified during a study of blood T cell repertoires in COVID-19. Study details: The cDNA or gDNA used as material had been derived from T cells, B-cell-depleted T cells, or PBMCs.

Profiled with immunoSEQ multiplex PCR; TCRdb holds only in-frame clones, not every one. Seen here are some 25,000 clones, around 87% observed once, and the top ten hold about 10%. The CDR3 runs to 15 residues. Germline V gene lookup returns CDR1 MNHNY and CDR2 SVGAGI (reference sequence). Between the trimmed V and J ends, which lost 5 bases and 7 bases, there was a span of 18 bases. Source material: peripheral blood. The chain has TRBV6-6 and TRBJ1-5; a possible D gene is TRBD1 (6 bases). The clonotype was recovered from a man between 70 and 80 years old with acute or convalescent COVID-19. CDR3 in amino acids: CASSLPGGAGQPQHF. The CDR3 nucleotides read TGTGCCAGCAGTCTCCCGGGGGGGGCAGGGCAGCCCCAGCATTTT.